This TCR beta chain comes out of a study of tumor-infiltrating lymphocytes in primary liver carcinoma. The tissue used was unsorted bulk material of about 17-33 mg. RNA and DNA were co-extracted from it with the AllPrep DNA/RNA mini kit. As regards this clonotype: A clone one base away is much larger, so this may be a read error.

The germline gives CDR1 ENHRY, CDR2 SYGVKD. CDR3 length: 13 residues. Trimming stripped 7 bases from V and 16 bases from J, with 23 bases between. The researchers produced TCR beta cDNA from 500 to 550 ng total RNA with a constant-region primer. ARM-PCR, slightly modified, supplied the TCR beta libraries through three nested multiplex PCR rounds. A C-beta reverse primer and TRBV1-TRBV30 forward primers served in each of the first two PCR rounds, at 10 cycles apiece. TCRdb re-called the multiplex PCR reads through MiXCR, storing one row per CDR3 protein. The sample contains some 120,000 distinct CDR3 sequences, around 62% of which appear only once.

The chain employs TRBV10-3 and TRBJ1-5; D ambiguous. The clonotype was recovered from a woman in her sixties or seventies with primary liver carcinoma and hepatitis B virus infection. Specimen: liver tumor tissue from sampling region 1. Subset described: tumor region T1, superior pole. The CDR3 spells CAIIGDPTGTRHF. CDR3 sequence (DNA): TGTGCCATCATTGGAGATCCCACGGGTACAAGACATTTT.